This T cell receptor beta chain emerged from a study of blood T cell repertoires in COVID-19. For the study at large: From the United States, Italy and Spain came samples of acute and convalescent COVID-19. PBMCs, B-cell-depleted T cells, or T cells provided the cDNA or gDNA that made up the material.

CDR1 is LNHDA and CDR2 is SQIVND in the germline V gene (reference sequence). The ends were cut back, 3 bases at V and 5 bases at J, with 12 bases in the middle. The CDR3 totals 14 residues. In the authors' workflow: Researchers report that nucleated cell counts were estimated from reference gene primer amplification. The data were produced by immunoSEQ multiplex PCR, yet TCRdb's version contains in-frame clones alone and is incomplete. From that table come the V and J calls and clone size; the DNA was used to work out D and trimming. Of about 90,000 clones in the sample, approximately 86% were seen once. The count of this clone is one.

This chain uses TRBV19 with TRBJ2-3, with D perhaps TRBD2 (5 bases). The origin of this receptor is a man aged 80 or over with acute or convalescent COVID-19. Material: peripheral blood. The CDR3 loop is CASSIAGRKDTQYF. The DNA of the CDR3 is TGTGCCAGTAGTATTGCGGGTCGGAAAGATACGCAGTATTTT.